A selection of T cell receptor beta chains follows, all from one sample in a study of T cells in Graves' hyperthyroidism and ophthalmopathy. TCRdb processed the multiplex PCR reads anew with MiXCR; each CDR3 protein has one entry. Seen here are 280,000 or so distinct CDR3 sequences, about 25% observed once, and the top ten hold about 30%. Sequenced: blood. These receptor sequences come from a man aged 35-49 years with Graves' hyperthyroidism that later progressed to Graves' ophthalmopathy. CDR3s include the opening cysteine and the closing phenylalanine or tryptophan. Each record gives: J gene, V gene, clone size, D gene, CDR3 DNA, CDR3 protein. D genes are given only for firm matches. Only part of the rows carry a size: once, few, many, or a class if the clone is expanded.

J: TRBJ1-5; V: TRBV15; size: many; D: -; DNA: TGTGCCACCAGCACTGGGGGTAGCAATCAGCCCCAGCATTTT; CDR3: CATSTGGSNQPQHF
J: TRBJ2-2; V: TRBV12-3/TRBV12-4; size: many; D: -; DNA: TGTGCCAGCTACCCGAGTGCGGGTGGGGGTACCGGGGAGCTGTTTTTT; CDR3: CASYPSAGGGTGELFF
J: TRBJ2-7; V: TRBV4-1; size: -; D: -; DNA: TGCGCCAGCAGCCACCTGCCTGGGGACGGGTTAAGTACCTCCTACGAGCAGTACTTC; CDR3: CASSHLPGDGLSTSYEQYF
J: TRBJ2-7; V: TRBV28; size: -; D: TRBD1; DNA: TGTGCCAGCAGTTGGCCCAGGGACAGGGGTGCATACGGACCCTACGAGCAGTACTTC; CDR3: CASSWPRDRGAYGPYEQYF
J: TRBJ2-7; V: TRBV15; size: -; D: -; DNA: TGTGCCACCAGCAGAGATCTCTTTGGCCTTGAGGTCCACGAGCAGTACTTC; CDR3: CATSRDLFGLEVHEQYF
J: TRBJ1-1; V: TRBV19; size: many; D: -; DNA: TGTGCCAGTACCTTCAGGGTTATATCCACTGAAGCTTTCTTT; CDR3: CASTFRVISTEAFF
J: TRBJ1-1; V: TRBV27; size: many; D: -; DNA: TGTGCCAGCATGCTCGAGGGGGGCAGAGGTGAAGCTTTCTTT; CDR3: CASMLEGGRGEAFF
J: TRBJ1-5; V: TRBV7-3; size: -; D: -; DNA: TGTGCCAGCAGCCTCCGGACAGTTAGCAATCAGCCCCAGCATTTT; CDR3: CASSLRTVSNQPQHF
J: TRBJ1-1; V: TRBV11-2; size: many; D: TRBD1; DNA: TGTGCCAGCAGCTTCCGGACAGGGACCACTGAAGCTTTCTTT; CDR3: CASSFRTGTTEAFF
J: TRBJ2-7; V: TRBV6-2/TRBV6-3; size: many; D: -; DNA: TGTGCCAGCAGTTACGGGAGAGGACAAATAGTCCACGAGCAGTACTTC; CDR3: CASSYGRGQIVHEQYF
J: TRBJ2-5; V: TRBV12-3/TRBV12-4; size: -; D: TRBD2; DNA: TGTGCCAGCAGTTTAGTTGTAAGCGGGGCGTACCAAGAGACCCAGTACTTC; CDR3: CASSLVVSGAYQETQYF
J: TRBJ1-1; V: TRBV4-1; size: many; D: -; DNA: TGCGCCAGCAGCCACGCGACGAGCACTGAAGCTTTCTTT; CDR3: CASSHATSTEAFF
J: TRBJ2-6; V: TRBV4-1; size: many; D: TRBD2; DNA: TGCGCCAGCAGCCAAGATCGAGGCGGGAGGGCTGGGGCCAACGTCCTGACTTTC; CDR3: CASSQDRGGRAGANVLTF
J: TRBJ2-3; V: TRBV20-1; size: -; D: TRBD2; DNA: TGCAGTGCTACTAGCGGGGATACGCAGTATTTT; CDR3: CSATSGDTQYF
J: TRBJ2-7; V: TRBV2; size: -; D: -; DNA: TGTGCCAGCAGAACGGGCTCCTACGAGCAGTACTTC; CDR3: CASRTGSYEQYF
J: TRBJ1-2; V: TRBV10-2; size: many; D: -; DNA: TGCGCCAGCAGTGAGTGGGCCGGAAAGAATGGCTACACCTTC; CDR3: CASSEWAGKNGYTF
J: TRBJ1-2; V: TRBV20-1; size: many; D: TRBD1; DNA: TGCAGTGCTCCGACACAGGGGGCTGACTATGGCTACACCTTC; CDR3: CSAPTQGADYGYTF
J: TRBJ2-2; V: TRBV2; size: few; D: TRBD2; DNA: TGTGCCAGCAGGAGGGGGTCGGGGGGGCCGACCGGGGAGCTGTTTTTT; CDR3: CASRRGSGGPTGELFF
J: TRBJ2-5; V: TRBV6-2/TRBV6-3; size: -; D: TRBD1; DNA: TGTGCCAGCAGTCCCTGGACAGGGGAGCAAGAGACCCAGTACTTC; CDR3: CASSPWTGEQETQYF
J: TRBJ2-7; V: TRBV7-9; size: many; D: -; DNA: TGTGCCAGCAGCCTTGTACCGAGCTCCTACGAGCAGTACTTC; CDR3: CASSLVPSSYEQYF
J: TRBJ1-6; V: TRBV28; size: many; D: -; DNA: TGTGCCAGCAGTTCCGACCGGGACAACTGGAGCTCCTATAATTCACCCCTCCACTTT; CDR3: CASSSDRDNWSSYNSPLHF
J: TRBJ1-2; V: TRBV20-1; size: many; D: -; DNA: TGCAGTGCTGACCCCCTAACCCGCTATGGCTACACCTTC; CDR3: CSADPLTRYGYTF
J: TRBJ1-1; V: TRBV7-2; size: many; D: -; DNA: TGTGCCAGCAGCCTCCGACAGTGGGGCACTGAAGCTTTCTTT; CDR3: CASSLRQWGTEAFF
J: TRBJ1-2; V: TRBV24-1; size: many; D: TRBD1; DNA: TGTGCCACCAGTGATTCGACAGGGCCCTATGGCTACACCTTC; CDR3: CATSDSTGPYGYTF
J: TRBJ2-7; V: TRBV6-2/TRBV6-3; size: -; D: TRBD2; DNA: TGTGCCAGCAGTTATGGGACTAGCGGGATGGTCTACGAGCAGTACTTC; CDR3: CASSYGTSGMVYEQYF
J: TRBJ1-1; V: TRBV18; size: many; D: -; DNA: TGTGCCAGCTCACCATCAACGAACACTGAAGCTTTCTTT; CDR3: CASSPSTNTEAFF
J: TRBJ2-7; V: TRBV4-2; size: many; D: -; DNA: TGTGCCAGCAGCCCCCTGATCGGGAGTGTGATTAGTCGGGAGCAGTACTTC; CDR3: CASSPLIGSVISREQYF
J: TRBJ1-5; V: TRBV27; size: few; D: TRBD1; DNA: TGTGCCAGCAGTTTAACGACAGGGGGCAATCAGCCCCAGCATTTT; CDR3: CASSLTTGGNQPQHF
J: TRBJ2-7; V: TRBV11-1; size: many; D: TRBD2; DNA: TGTGCCAGCAGCTTAGGTTTACGCGGGAGGAAGGGAGACGAGCAGTACTTC; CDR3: CASSLGLRGRKGDEQYF